This entry is about one TCR beta chain. This entry comes from a study of T cell responses to AZD1222 COVID-19 vaccine. TCRdb's copy holds only in-frame clones and misses some; the assay was immunoSEQ multiplex PCR. Here the sample spans some 130,000 clones, about 93% being singletons. Germline lookup yields CDR1 MGHRA and CDR2 YSYEKL. Trimming removed 2 bases from V and 7 bases from J, with 9 bases in between. The CDR3 extends over 13 amino acids. The clonotype comes from an adult in good health. The sequenced sample was peripheral blood, obtained on day 0 of AZD1222 vaccination. The chain recombines TRBV4-1 with TRBJ2-1; D perhaps matches TRBD1 (5 bases). The CDR3 DNA follows: TGCGCCAGCAGCCAACAGGGTAGGAATGAGCAGTTCTTC. Translation gives CASSQQGRNEQFF.